This TCR beta chain was documented in a study of cytomegalovirus exposure and HLA in healthy donors. The PCR had 60 Vbeta and 13 Jbeta primers. Sequenced by immunoSEQ multiplex PCR; TCRdb stores in-frame clones only, minus some. The sample has approximately 100,000 clones, 60% to 80% seen once. Whole-study results and caveats: In a later analysis, common viral pathogens appeared linked to several of the most significant clusters. Prior analysis indicated that the majority of TCR beta V segments exhibited productivity approximately 87% or approximately 30% of the time. Across donors, most TCRs were seen rarely, yet some public ones were widespread.

On this clone: As yet, its antigen is unknown.

After removal of 4 bases from V and 6 bases from J, the junction contained 5 bases not matched to a gene. This CDR3 region has 14 residues. CDR1 is ENHRY and CDR2 is SYGVKD in the germline V gene. Sequencing used PBMCs. This receptor was identified in a man aged 50-59 years in good health and CMV-seropositive. The gene calls are TRBV10-3 and TRBJ2-7; 11 bases are shared with TRBD2. The CDR3 DNA reads TGTGCCATCAGTGTAGCGGGAGGGACTATCGAGCAGTACTTC. This encodes CAISVAGGTIEQYF.